A single sample gave rise to the 30 T cell receptor beta chains below, sequenced in a study of blood T cell repertoires in COVID-19. Assay used: immunoSEQ multiplex PCR; TCRdb lists only in-frame clones, some missing. The sample yields fewer than 600,000 clones, 89% seen once. Sequencing was done on a sample of peripheral blood. The receptors originated from a man between 18 and 29 years old with COVID-19, enrolled during active disease.

The chain joins TRBV2 to TRBJ2-2; TRBD2 matches 10 bases. The CDR3 length is 13 residues. CDR1 and CDR2 from the germline V gene are SNHLY and FYNNEI. V gave up 9 bases and J gave up 5 bases; unmatched junction bases: 3. CDR3: CASGAGGTGELFF. CDR3 DNA sequence: TGTGCCAGTGGAGCGGGGGGGACCGGGGAGCTGTTTTTT.

V usage is TRBV3-1 (or the pseudogene TRBV3-2) and J usage is TRBJ2-1; 9 positions match TRBD1. The CDR3 is 13 residues long. Trimming at V came to 6 bases and at J to 5 bases, leaving 2 bases not matched to a gene. Germline CDR1 is LGHDT and CDR2 is YNNKEL (reference sequence). This CDR3 is CASRGTGNNEQFF. In DNA form, the CDR3 reads TGTGCCAGCAGAGGGACAGGGAACAATGAGCAGTTCTTC.

The gene calls are TRBV11-2 and TRBJ2-4, with D possibly being TRBD2 (6 bases). Germline V CDR1 and CDR2: SGHAT, FQNNGV. The germline V and J ends were trimmed by 1 base and 10 bases, with 14 bases remaining between them. The CDR3 is 14 amino acids. The CDR3 DNA follows: TGTGCCAGCAGCTTAGGTGGCGGGGAGCCTATTCAGTACTTC. This encodes CASSLGGGEPIQYF.

The chain combines TRBV10-2 with TRBJ1-3, with 8 bases aligning to TRBD1. The CDR3 has 16 residues. J gave up 0 bases and V 4 bases, and 5 bases lay outside the gene matches. Germline lookup yields CDR1 WSHSY and CDR2 SAAADI. CDR3 bases: TGCGCCAGCAGTGTTGGGACAGGCGCCTCTGGAAACACCATATATTTT. Residues: CASSVGTGASGNTIYF.

The chain joins TRBV6-2 or TRBV6-3 to TRBJ1-6; no firm D call. CDR3 length equals 17 residues. CDR1 is MNHEY and CDR2 is SVGEGT in the germline V gene. Trimming removed 0 bases at V and 10 bases at J, with 19 bases between. This CDR3 is CASSYSGPGSGSSPLHF. CDR3 DNA: TGTGCCAGCAGTTACTCCGGTCCAGGAAGCGGGAGCTCACCCCTCCACTTT.

Only a few counts were recorded for this clone. DNA of the CDR3: TGTGCCTGGGTACAGGGGGACAAGAACTATGGCTACACCTTC. The encoded protein is CAWVQGDKNYGYTF. The V gene is TRBV30, the J gene TRBJ1-2, with TRBD1 matching 8 bases. Germline V gives CDR1 GTSNPN, CDR2 SVGIG (reference sequence). The J segment lost 2 bases and the V segment lost 5 bases, leaving 7 bases of the junction unmatched. The CDR3 contains 14 residues.

This clone was seen just once. This sequence joins TRBV7-9 and TRBJ2-1; 7 bases fit TRBD1. V lost 0 bases to trimming and J lost 3 bases; unmatched junction nucleotides: 5. The germline V gene has CDR1 SEHNR and CDR2 FQNEAQ (reference sequence). This CDR3 region has 16 residues. The CDR3 here is CASSLALGGGYNEQFF. The CDR3 nucleotides read TGTGCCAGCAGCTTAGCGTTAGGGGGCGGCTACAATGAGCAGTTCTTC.

This clone showed up just a few times. The chain employs TRBV11-2 and TRBJ1-5; D is unresolved. CDR1 is SGHAT, CDR2 FQNNGV, per germline. CDR3 length: 14 residues. The V end was cut by 1 base, the J end by 7 bases, with 11 bases between. The CDR3 is CASSLGLRGQPQHF. For the CDR3, the DNA is TGTGCCAGCAGCTTAGGTCTGAGAGGACAGCCCCAGCATTTT.

This sequence joins TRBV6-6 and TRBJ1-2; tentative D call: TRBD1 (5 bases). This CDR3 contains 15 residues. Trimming took off 0 bases at V and 4 bases at J, with 12 bases between the two ends. Germline CDR1 reads MNHNY; CDR2 reads SVGAGI (reference sequence). The CDR3 protein is CASSYSPGNLYGYTF. The DNA of the CDR3 is TGTGCCAGCAGTTACTCCCCAGGGAACCTCTATGGCTACACCTTC.

The chain combines TRBV5-1 with TRBJ2-5; TRBD1 matches 7 bases. The CDR3 loop spans 15 amino acids. The germline CDR1 and CDR2 sequences are SGHRS and YFSETQ. V shed 4 bases, J shed 4 bases, and the junction held 10 bases outside the gene matches. The CDR3, as DNA: TGCGCCAGCAGCGCACAGACAGGGTTTGGAGAGACCCAGTACTTC. Protein sequence: CASSAQTGFGETQYF.

This rearrangement joins TRBV30 to TRBJ1-2, with D possibly TRBD1 on 5 matching bases. The CDR3 length is 13 residues. Germline loops: CDR1 GTSNPN, CDR2 SVGIG (reference sequence). Trimming pared 0 bases from V and 5 bases from J, leaving 10 bases between. CDR3 in amino acids: CAWSVGDLYGYTF. CDR3 coding DNA: TGTGCCTGGAGTGTAGGGGATTTATATGGCTACACCTTC. Full variable domain (rest looked up from reference TRBV30 and TRBJ1-2): SQTIHQWPATLVQPVGSPLSLECTVEGTSNPNLYWYRQAAGRGLQLLFYSVGIGQISSEVPQNLSASRPQDRQFILSSKKLLLSDSGFYLCAWSVGDLYGYTFGSGTRLTVV.

The chain is built from TRBV25-1 and TRBJ1-2; D is ambiguous. The CDR3 has 15 residues. V was cut by 4 bases and J by 7 bases, with 19 bases left in between. Germline CDR1 is MGHDK and CDR2 is SYGVNS. The CDR3 spells CASSVPGESRPGYTF. The CDR3 DNA is TGTGCCAGCAGTGTCCCCGGGGAATCACGGCCTGGCTACACCTTC.

This clone was found a few times. The chain is built from TRBV5-1 and TRBJ1-6; the match to TRBD1 covers 12 bases. Looked up from germline, CDR1 is SGHRS and CDR2 is YFSETQ. V shed 5 bases and J 7 bases; nucleotides not matched to a gene: 7. There are 16 residues in the CDR3. This CDR3 reads CASRVGQGAWNSPLHF. In DNA form, the CDR3 reads TGCGCCAGCAGGGTGGGACAGGGGGCTTGGAATTCACCCCTCCACTTT.

This chain joins TRBV5-4 and TRBJ2-3; TRBD2 agrees at 15 bases. Germline V CDR1 and CDR2: SGHNT, YYREEE (reference sequence). The CDR3 is made up of 16 amino acids. The trim removed 0 bases at V and 6 bases at J, leaving 2 bases unmatched. The DNA of the CDR3 is TGTGCCAGCAGCTTGGGGACTAGCGGGGGGGCGGATACGCAGTATTTT. Amino acid sequence: CASSLGTSGGADTQYF.

The chain recombines TRBV7-6 with TRBJ2-7, with D possibly being TRBD2 (6 bases). The CDR3 length is 15 residues. Trimming removed 1 base from V and 0 bases from J, with 10 bases in between. CDR1 is SGHVS and CDR2 is FNYEAQ in the germline V gene. The CDR3 reads CASSLDRENSYEQYF. The CDR3 DNA is TGTGCCAGCAGCTTAGATCGGGAGAACTCCTACGAGCAGTACTTC.

CDR3 protein: CAISENRGNLHGYTF. Written as DNA, the CDR3 is TGTGCCATCAGTGAAAACAGGGGCAATCTCCATGGCTACACCTTC. The chain combines TRBV10-3 with TRBJ1-2; 7 bases match TRBD1. The V gene end was trimmed by 3 bases and the J gene end by 6 bases; junction bases not matched to a gene: 10. Looked up from germline, CDR1 is ENHRY and CDR2 is SYGVKD. The CDR3 has 15 amino acids.

The count of this clone is one. The chain has TRBV2 and TRBJ1-5; 7 nucleotides match TRBD1. The CDR3 loop spans 13 amino acids. The junction had 2 bases not matched to a gene; V was cut back by 5 bases and J by 4 bases. Germline V gene data show CDR1 as SNHLY and CDR2 as FYNNEI. The CDR3 region has the DNA TGTGCCAGCAGTTGGGACAGTAATCAGCCCCAGCATTTT. It translates to CASSWDSNQPQHF.

The rearrangement uses TRBV29-1 and TRBJ2-7; weak D call: TRBD2 (6 bases). The CDR3 loop spans 13 amino acids. Trimming pared 6 bases from V and 2 bases from J, leaving 14 bases between. CDR1 and CDR2 from the germline V gene are SQVTM and ANQGSEA. Here the CDR3 DNA reads TGCAGCGTGGGGAGGTCGTCTACCTACGAGCAGTACTTC. This sequence encodes CSVGRSSTYEQYF.

The chain is built from TRBV7-8 and TRBJ2-2; a possible D gene is TRBD1 (6 bases). CDR1 and CDR2 (germline): SGHVS, FQNEAQ. This CDR3 is built from 15 residues. V lost 7 bases and J 5 bases, leaving 17 bases between the germline ends. Here the CDR3 reads CASTSDWGRTGELFF. The CDR3 bases are TGTGCCAGCACCAGCGATTGGGGGCGAACCGGGGAGCTGTTTTTT.

This clone turned up a few times. This sequence joins TRBV13 and TRBJ1-5, with D perhaps TRBD1 (6 bases). The germline V gene has CDR1 PRHDT and CDR2 FYEKMQ (reference sequence). The CDR3 consists of 15 residues. Deletions cut 0 bases from V and 1 base from J, with 7 bases between. The CDR3 DNA sequence: TGTGCCAGCAGCTTAGGCCAGGGGAGCAATCAGCCCCAGCATTTT. Protein product: CASSLGQGSNQPQHF. Complete variable domain (other parts from reference TRBV13 and TRBJ1-5): AAGVIQSPRHLIKEKRETATLKCYPIPRHDTVYWYQQGPGQDPQFLISFYEKMQSDKGSIPDRFSAQQFSDYHSELNMSSLELGDSALYFCASSLGQGSNQPQHFGDGTRLSIL.

The CDR3 DNA follows: TGCGCCAGCAGCCCGGAGAGGAACACTGAAGCTTTCTTT. Translating it yields CASSPERNTEAFF. The V call is TRBV5-1, the J call TRBJ1-1; D unclear. V lost 4 bases to trimming and J lost 1 base, with 8 bases between them. There are 13 residues in the CDR3. Germline assignment: CDR1 SGHRS and CDR2 YFSETQ.

This clone came up once. The V call is TRBV12-3 or TRBV12-4, the J call TRBJ1-2, with D hard to call. The CDR3 has 12 amino acids. V lost 8 bases and J lost 5, with 12 bases in between. CDR3 DNA sequence: TGTGCCAGCTTTTCTTACGGTTATGGCTACACCTTC. It translates to CASFSYGYGYTF.

The chain uses TRBV6-5 and TRBJ1-3; no firm D call. CDR1 is MNHEY and CDR2 is SVGAGI in the germline V gene. The CDR3 totals 12 residues. V gave up 7 bases and J gave up 4 bases, with 8 bases separating them. CDR3 DNA: TGTGCCAGCAAGGGAGGCGGAAACACCATATATTTT. Translated, it gives CASKGGGNTIYF.

The chain employs TRBV19 and TRBJ2-1, with TRBD2 matching 8 bases. This CDR3 is built from 15 residues. The ends lost 3 bases at V and 4 bases at J; junction bases unmatched: 5. CDR1 and CDR2 from the germline V gene are LNHDA and SQIVND (reference sequence). The CDR3 bases are TGTGCCAGTAGTATTTTTGCTAGCGGGTACAATGAGCAGTTCTTC. Its translation is CASSIFASGYNEQFF.

Note on this clone: Other nucleotide sequences from this sample produce the same CDR3. The genes are TRBV7-9 and TRBJ2-5, with no clear D. The CDR3 extends over 14 amino acids. V gave up 5 bases and J gave up 0 bases, with 10 bases separating them. Germline assignment: CDR1 SEHNR and CDR2 FQNEAQ (reference sequence). The CDR3 here is CASSQSGHQETQYF. CDR3 nucleotides: TGTGCCAGCAGCCAGAGTGGGCACCAAGAGACCCAGTACTTC.

V and J are TRBV24-1 and TRBJ2-1; a weak D match, TRBD1 (6 bases). Trimming removed 3 bases at V and 2 bases at J, with 10 bases between. The CDR3 covers 15 residues. Germline assignment: CDR1 KGHDR and CDR2 SFDVKD. In DNA form, the CDR3 reads TGTGCCACCAGTGATCCACAGGGTCCCTACAATGAGCAGTTCTTC. Its protein is CATSDPQGPYNEQFF.

The chain couples TRBV4-1 to TRBJ1-1; TRBD1 is a possible D gene (5 bases). V was trimmed by 0 bases and J by 5 bases, leaving 10 bases between them. CDR3 length: 14 amino acids. Germline assignment: CDR1 MGHRA and CDR2 YSYEKL. This CDR3 reads CASSQEKGVTEAFF. Written as DNA, the CDR3 is TGCGCCAGCAGCCAAGAAAAAGGGGTGACTGAAGCTTTCTTT.

This chain joins TRBV21-1 and TRBJ1-5; TRBD1, the table's D call, was not compared with the DNA. TRBV21-1 is described as a pseudogene. The CDR3 contains 14 residues. DNA of the CDR3: TGTGCCAGCAGCAAAGGCCCAGGATACCAGCCCCAGCATTTT. Encoded protein: CASSKGPGYQPQHF.

The chain carries TRBV7-2 and TRBJ2-1; 9 nucleotides agree with TRBD2. This CDR3 has 17 amino acids. The ends lost 0 bases at V and 1 base at J; junction bases unmatched: 4. The germline V gene encodes CDR1 SGHTA and CDR2 FQGNSA. The CDR3 DNA sequence: TGTGCCAGCAGCTTAGCGCGGGGGGGCCTTTCCTACAATGAGCAGTTCTTC. Its protein product is CASSLARGGLSYNEQFF.

This chain uses TRBV5-4 with TRBJ2-5; 12 bases are shared with TRBD2. The germline gives CDR1 SGHNT, CDR2 YYREEE (reference sequence). There are 16 residues in the CDR3. Trimming cost V 4 bases and J 2 bases; bases outside gene matches: 6. DNA of the CDR3: TGTGCCAGCAGCACACGACTAGCGGGGGTACAAGAGACCCAGTACTTC. This translates into CASSTRLAGVQETQYF.